Below are 20 T cell receptor beta chains sequenced from a single sample in a study of T cell responses to AZD1222 COVID-19 vaccine. Sequencing used immunoSEQ multiplex PCR; TCRdb keeps in-frame clones, though not all of them. The repertoire holds 140,000 to 150,000 clones, with roughly nine tenths as singletons. The material was peripheral blood, obtained 28 days after the second AZD1222 dose. Every receptor here comes from an adult who received the AZD1222 COVID-19 vaccine.

CDR3 protein: CASSYSGNYGYTF. Here the CDR3 DNA reads TGTGCCAGCAGTTACAGTGGGAACTATGGCTACACCTTC. The rearrangement links TRBV6-5 to TRBJ1-2; D is unclear. The CDR3 is 13 amino acids. The germline V gene has CDR1 MNHEY and CDR2 SVGAGI. Trimming left V 2 bases short and J 2 bases short, with 6 bases between.

The chain couples TRBV3-1 (or the pseudogene TRBV3-2) to TRBJ2-5, with D tentatively TRBD2 (6 bases). CDR1 LGHDT and CDR2 YNNKEL come from the germline V gene (reference sequence). The V gene lost 5 bases and the J gene lost 5 bases, with 15 bases spanning the gap. The CDR3 length is 14 residues. The CDR3 spells CASSYTAAGETQYF. The CDR3 region has the DNA TGTGCCAGCAGCTATACAGCGGCGGGGGAGACCCAGTACTTC.

The chain is built from TRBV6-6 and TRBJ2-1, with TRBD2 identical over 8 bases. This CDR3 contains 16 residues. J was trimmed by 2 bases and V by 2 bases; bases with no gene match: 5. Per the germline V gene, CDR1 is MNHNY and CDR2 is SVGAGI (reference sequence). For the CDR3, the DNA is TGTGCCAGCAGTTACCTTAGCGGGGCCCCCTACAATGAGCAGTTCTTC. Its protein product is CASSYLSGAPYNEQFF.

V gene TRBV29-1 combines with J gene TRBJ2-7; 9 bases fit TRBD1. J lost 5 bases, V lost 7 bases, and 9 bases had no gene match. CDR3 size: 13 residues. Germline CDR1 SQVTM, CDR2 ANQGSEA. CDR3: CSALTGGSHEQYF. Here the CDR3 DNA reads TGCAGCGCTCTGACAGGGGGTAGCCACGAGCAGTACTTC.

The chain uses TRBV7-2 and TRBJ2-1; TRBD2 is a possible D gene (6 bases). The CDR3 covers 15 residues. Per the germline V gene, CDR1 is SGHTA and CDR2 is FQGNSA. V lost 5 bases and J 9 bases, leaving 20 bases between the germline ends. The CDR3 here is CASSPDPAGGREQFF. CDR3 nucleotide sequence: TGTGCCAGCAGCCCCGACCCAGCGGGTGGACGTGAGCAGTTCTTC.

The rearrangement uses TRBV11-3 and TRBJ1-3; D is ambiguous. The CDR3 is made up of 16 amino acids. V lost 2 bases to trimming and J lost 1 base, with 12 bases between them. Germline CDR1 and CDR2: SGHNT and YENEEA. The CDR3 here is CASSLSFRESGNTIYF. The CDR3 region has the DNA TGTGCCAGCAGCTTATCTTTCCGGGAGTCTGGAAACACCATATATTTT.

V usage is TRBV27 and J usage is TRBJ2-1; 10 bases agree with TRBD1. Germline assignment: CDR1 MNHEY and CDR2 SMNVEV (reference sequence). This CDR3 contains 14 residues. The J segment lost 8 bases and the V segment lost 7 bases, leaving 8 bases of the junction unmatched. In DNA form, the CDR3 reads TGTGCCAGCAATTTCGGGACAGGGGAGGATGAGCAGTTCTTC. It yields the protein CASNFGTGEDEQFF.

On this clone itself: A read error may produce the germline difference seen at one junction end. V and J are TRBV7-7 and TRBJ2-1, with 9 bases aligning to TRBD2. In germline, CDR1 is SSHAT, CDR2 FNYEAQ (reference sequence). The CDR3 contains 16 residues. The CDR3 protein is CASSPTTSGIYNEQFF. DNA for the CDR3: TGTGCTAGCAGCCCGACGACTAGCGGAATCTACAATGAGCAGTTCTTC.

This rearrangement joins TRBV5-1 to TRBJ1-1; D might be TRBD1 (5 bases). Trimming removed 0 bases at V and 6 bases at J, with 9 bases between. The CDR3 sequence is 13 residues long. Germline values: CDR1 SGHRS, CDR2 YFSETQ. The CDR3 DNA reads TGCGCCAGCAGCTTGGGGGGGTCCGCTGAAGCTTTCTTT. Protein: CASSLGGSAEAFF.

This chain connects TRBV11-3 to TRBJ2-5, with 8 bases identical to TRBD2. This CDR3 region has 15 residues. CDR1 and CDR2 (germline): SGHNT, YENEEA. V was pared by 3 bases and J by 5 bases, with 8 bases of the junction left unmatched. DNA for the CDR3: TGTGCCAGCAGCTTCCCGGGACTAGGGACGGAGACCCAGTACTTC. Translation gives CASSFPGLGTETQYF.

This chain links TRBV7-8 with TRBJ2-7; D possibly corresponds to TRBD2 (5 bases). The length of the CDR3 is 14 residues. V lost 1 base to trimming and J lost 0 bases, with 7 bases between them. The germline V gene encodes CDR1 SGHVS and CDR2 FQNEAQ. The CDR3, as DNA: TGTGCCAGCAGCTTAGGACTATTCTCCTACGAGCAGTACTTC. Its translation: CASSLGLFSYEQYF.

This chain links TRBV6-5 with TRBJ1-2; D is possibly TRBD1 (5 bases). Germline-derived CDR1 and CDR2 are MNHEY and SVGAGI. V lost 0 bases and J 0 bases, leaving 5 bases between the germline ends. The CDR3 consists of 14 residues. Written as DNA, the CDR3 is TGTGCCAGCAGTTACTCGGGACCTAACTATGGCTACACCTTC. It translates to CASSYSGPNYGYTF.

This clone has a single count. The J gene is TRBJ1-5, the V gene TRBV19; the D is unclear. The CDR3 has 11 residues. Germline assignment: CDR1 LNHDA and CDR2 SQIVND (reference sequence). Trimming left V 8 bases short and J 9 bases short, with 11 bases between. CDR3 nucleotide sequence: TGTGCCAGTGGAACCTTCTGGCCCCAGCATTTT. Protein product: CASGTFWPQHF.

V and J are TRBV4-3 and TRBJ1-2, with 7 bases identical to TRBD1. Germline assignment: CDR1 LGHNA and CDR2 YSLEER. This CDR3 region has 13 residues. Trimming cost V 1 base and J 5 bases; bases outside gene matches: 1. The CDR3 loop is CASSQVQGYGYTF. Here the CDR3 DNA reads TGCGCCAGCAGCCAAGTACAGGGGTATGGCTACACCTTC.

CDR3 in amino acids: CASSLIDRANTEAFF. For the CDR3, the DNA is TGTGCCAGCAGCTTAATAGACAGGGCGAACACTGAAGCTTTCTTT. The chain couples TRBV13 to TRBJ1-1, with 7 bases that match TRBD1. Germline V lookup: CDR1 PRHDT, CDR2 FYEKMQ (reference sequence). The CDR3 is made up of 15 amino acids. Trimming cost V 2 bases and J 1 base; bases outside gene matches: 4.

The chain combines TRBV10-3 with TRBJ2-1; TRBD2 agrees at 13 bases. V was pared by 6 bases and J by 5 bases, with 1 base of the junction left unmatched. The germline CDR1 and CDR2 sequences are ENHRY and SYGVKD. This CDR3 has 14 amino acids. This CDR3 is CAIRGLAGDNEQFF. CDR3 sequence (DNA): TGTGCCATCAGAGGACTAGCGGGGGACAATGAGCAGTTCTTC.

On this clone itself: Compared with germline, one end of the junction differs, possibly owing to a read error. The chain couples TRBV15 to TRBJ2-1; tentatively, D is TRBD2 (6 bases). Germline V gene sequence: CDR1 LNHNV, CDR2 YYDKDF (reference sequence). The CDR3 contains 15 residues. CDR3 bases: TGTGCCTCAAGGTTAGGGCGGGGCTCCAACAATGAGCAGTTCTTC. Translation gives CASRLGRGSNNEQFF.

This chain uses TRBV4-1 with TRBJ1-4; D unclear. V was clipped by 3 bases and J by 7 bases, with 18 bases between them. The CDR3 length is 16 residues. The germline V gene has CDR1 MGHRA and CDR2 YSYEKL. The CDR3 sequence: CASSHPKGAPGEKLFF. The CDR3, as DNA: TGCGCCAGCAGCCATCCCAAAGGAGCCCCGGGTGAAAAACTGTTTTTT.

The chain couples TRBV18 to TRBJ2-4, with D perhaps given as TRBD1 or TRBD2 (6 bases each). V was trimmed by 3 bases and J by 0 bases, leaving 12 bases between them. Germline-derived CDR1 and CDR2 are KGHSH and LQKENI. This CDR3 is 16 amino acids long. CDR3 nucleotides: TGTGCCAGCTCACCCGGGGGCCAACTAGCCAAAAACATTCAGTACTTC. This sequence encodes CASSPGGQLAKNIQYF.

The chain uses TRBV4-3 and TRBJ1-2; maybe TRBD1 (6 bases). The germline CDR1 and CDR2 sequences are LGHNA and YSLEER. The CDR3 runs 13 residues. Trimming left V 0 bases short and J 5 bases short, with 7 bases between. The CDR3 is CASSQETGYGYTF. The CDR3 bases are TGCGCCAGCAGCCAAGAAACAGGGTATGGCTACACCTTC.